The clone carrying this TCR beta chain was seen a handful of times. The target antigen is unknown. The sample is drawn from a study of shared clonotypes between healthy human individuals. Whole-study results and caveats: Among donors, clonotype sharing was expected to be affected by sequencing depth. About 5% of naive CD4 clonotypes were shared across several donors.

Sequencing was performed with immunoSEQ multiplex PCR; in TCRdb, only in-frame clones are kept and a portion is missing. This table holds about 1 million clones, about 75% found once. CDR1 is MDHEN, CDR2 SYDVKM, per germline. V lost 4 bases, J lost 5 bases, and 14 bases lay in between. This CDR3 comprises 14 residues. This receptor was taken from a man between 18 and 29 years old in good health. Sequencing was performed on memory CD4+ T cells sorted from blood. Subset in this sample: CD45RA-negative fraction. The chain couples TRBV28 to TRBJ1-1; D call uncertain. The CDR3 DNA is TGTGCCAGCAGTTCGGGATTCAAGGGAACTGAAGCTTTCTTT. Protein sequence: CASSSGFKGTEAFF. The variable domain in full, completed from reference TRBV28 and TRBJ1-1, reads DVKVTQSSRYLVKRTGEKVFLECVQDMDHENMFWYRQDPGLGLRLIYFSYDVKMKEKGDIPEGYSVSREKKERFSLILESASTNQTSMYLCASSSGFKGTEAFFGQGTRLTVV.